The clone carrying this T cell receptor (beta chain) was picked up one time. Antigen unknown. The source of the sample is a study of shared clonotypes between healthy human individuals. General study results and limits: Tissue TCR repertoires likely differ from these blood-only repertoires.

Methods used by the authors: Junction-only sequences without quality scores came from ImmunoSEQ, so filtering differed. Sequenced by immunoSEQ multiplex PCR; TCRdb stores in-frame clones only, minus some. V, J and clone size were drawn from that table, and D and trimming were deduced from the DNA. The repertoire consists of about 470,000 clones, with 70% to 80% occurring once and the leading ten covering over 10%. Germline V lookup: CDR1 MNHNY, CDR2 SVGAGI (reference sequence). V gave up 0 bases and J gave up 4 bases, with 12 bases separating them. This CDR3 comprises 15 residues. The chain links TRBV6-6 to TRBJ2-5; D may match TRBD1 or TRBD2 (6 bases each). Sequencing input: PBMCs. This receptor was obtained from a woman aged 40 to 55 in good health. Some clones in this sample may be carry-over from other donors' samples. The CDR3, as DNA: TGTGCCAGCAGTTACTCGAAACAGGGAGGAGAGACCCAGTACTTC. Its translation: CASSYSKQGGETQYF.